These 28 T cell receptor beta chains share one sample of origin, sequenced in a study of shared clonotypes between healthy human individuals. Here immunoSEQ multiplex PCR was the method, and the copy in TCRdb shows in-frame clones only, minus some. In the table there are 1.4 million or so clones, approximately 98.5% of which are singletons. The sample was naive CD4+ T cells sorted from blood. The subset here: CD45RA+ positively selected. The receptors shown here come from a man aged 25-45 years in good health.

The gene calls are TRBV5-1 and TRBJ2-2, with D tentatively TRBD1 (7 bases). The ends were cut back, 4 bases at V and 4 bases at J, with 20 bases in the middle. Germline V gene sequence: CDR1 SGHRS, CDR2 YFSETQ. CDR3 length equals 17 residues. In DNA form, the CDR3 reads TGCGCCAGCAGCCCGGGGGCAGGGGGTCTTCGCACCGGGGAGCTGTTTTTT. This sequence encodes CASSPGAGGLRTGELFF.

The V gene is TRBV15, the J gene TRBJ2-1, with D unresolved. The CDR3 covers 13 residues. Germline loops: CDR1 LNHNV, CDR2 YYDKDF (reference sequence). V dropped 0 bases and J dropped 4 bases, with 4 bases sitting between them. The CDR3 spells CATSREGYNEQFF. The DNA of the CDR3 is TGTGCCACCAGCAGAGAGGGATACAATGAGCAGTTCTTC.

This chain links TRBV6-1 with TRBJ2-3, with 15 bases matching TRBD2. Trimming at V came to 4 bases and at J to 6 bases, leaving 8 bases not matched to a gene. CDR3 length: 17 residues. Germline lookup yields CDR1 MNHNS and CDR2 SASEGT. The CDR3 sequence: CASSVGLAGGSGDTQYF. The CDR3 region has the DNA TGTGCCAGCAGTGTAGGACTAGCGGGAGGGTCCGGGGATACGCAGTATTTT.

The J gene is TRBJ1-1, the V gene TRBV7-7; a weak D match, TRBD1 (6 bases). Germline V gene lookup returns CDR1 SSHAT and CDR2 FNYEAQ (reference sequence). V was clipped by 5 bases and J by 3 bases, with 16 bases between them. The CDR3 contains 15 residues. For the CDR3, the DNA is TGTGCCAGCAGCCAAGCTACAGGGTTGGACACTGAAGCTTTCTTT. This codes for CASSQATGLDTEAFF.

This clone was picked up one time. The chain's CDR3 is CSDGTEANYGYTF. CDR3 in DNA: TGCAGCGACGGGACGGAAGCTAACTATGGCTACACCTTC. This chain uses TRBV29-1 with TRBJ1-2, with D perhaps TRBD1 (5 bases). CDR3 length: 13 residues. Trimming took 7 bases from V and 0 from J, leaving 12 bases between them. CDR1 and CDR2 from the germline V gene are SQVTM and ANQGSEA.

The gene calls are TRBV7-9 and TRBJ1-4; TRBD1 might be the D (5 bases). Germline V lookup: CDR1 SEHNR, CDR2 FQNEAQ (reference sequence). The CDR3 length is 15 residues. The germline V and J ends were trimmed by 5 bases and 8 bases, with 18 bases remaining between them. The CDR3 spells CASSPFRQGREKLFF. The CDR3 DNA sequence: TGTGCCAGCAGCCCCTTCCGGCAGGGACGCGAAAAACTGTTTTTT.

J is TRBJ2-5 and V is TRBV19; D is uncertain. Germline V gene sequence: CDR1 LNHDA, CDR2 SQIVND (reference sequence). Trimming removed 5 bases from V and 5 bases from J, with 21 bases in between. The CDR3 length is 16 residues. As DNA, the CDR3 is TGTGCCAGTAGTCCTCTGAAGGTAGGGATGGCGGAGACCCAGTACTTC. Translating it yields CASSPLKVGMAETQYF.

J is TRBJ2-1 and V is TRBV13; 8 positions agree with TRBD2. Germline-derived CDR1 and CDR2 are PRHDT and FYEKMQ (reference sequence). The CDR3 totals 12 residues. Trimming at V came to 5 bases and at J to 12 bases, leaving 6 bases not matched to a gene. CDR3 bases: TGTGCCAGCAGCGCCACGGGACTAGGGCAGTTCTTC. Protein product: CASSATGLGQFF.

Details on this clone: Other nucleotide sequences from this sample produce the same CDR3. This chain connects TRBV7-9 to TRBJ1-3; a possible D gene is TRBD1 (6 bases). Trimming removed 3 bases from V and 2 bases from J, with 8 bases in between. Germline lookup yields CDR1 SEHNR and CDR2 FQNEAQ (reference sequence). The CDR3 runs 14 residues. This CDR3 is CASSFGGTGNTIYF. In DNA, the CDR3 is TGTGCCAGCAGCTTCGGGGGCACTGGAAACACCATATATTTT.

The rearrangement links TRBV6-1 to TRBJ1-5, with D perhaps TRBD1 (5 bases). Per germline, CDR1 MNHNS and CDR2 SASEGT. Trimming took off 2 bases at V and 1 base at J, with 15 bases between the two ends. The CDR3 loop spans 17 amino acids. CDR3 sequence (DNA): TGTGCCAGCAGTGAACGGGCTGGGGGTTGGAGCAATCAGCCCCAGCATTTT. This codes for CASSERAGGWSNQPQHF.

The CDR3 DNA reads as TGTGCCAGCAGTGTATTCGCGGTTACTGGGACTCCGCGAGTTTACACCTTC. It codes for CASSVFAVTGTPRVYTF. The chain combines TRBV27 with TRBJ1-2; a weak D match, TRBD1 (5 bases). Germline V gene lookup returns CDR1 MNHEY and CDR2 SMNVEV (reference sequence). Trimming cost V 5 bases and J 11 bases, with 30 bases left between them. This CDR3 has 17 amino acids.

A single count supports this clone. The chain uses TRBV7-2 and TRBJ2-2; weak D call: TRBD1 (6 bases). Between the trimmed V and J ends, which lost 2 bases and 5 bases, there was a span of 12 bases. Per the germline V gene, CDR1 is SGHTA and CDR2 is FQGNSA. This CDR3 has 15 amino acids. CDR3 sequence reads: CASSLKPQGTGELFF. CDR3 sequence (DNA): TGTGCCAGCAGCTTAAAGCCCCAGGGGACCGGGGAGCTGTTTTTT.

The rearrangement joins TRBV2 to TRBJ2-6, with 10 bases fitting TRBD1. The V segment lost 2 bases and the J segment 1 base; nucleotides outside the gene matches: 14. The length of the CDR3 is 21 residues. Germline loops: CDR1 SNHLY, CDR2 FYNNEI. The CDR3 bases are TGTGCCAGCAGTGAACCAATCTTCCCGGGACAGGGGAGTTCTGGGGCCAACGTCCTGACTTTC. This gives the protein CASSEPIFPGQGSSGANVLTF.

The rearrangement links TRBV4-1 to TRBJ2-1; 13 bases match TRBD2. Per germline, CDR1 MGHRA and CDR2 YSYEKL. CDR3 length: 18 amino acids. Trimming removed 0 bases from V and 9 bases from J; junction bases left unmatched: 11. CDR3 nucleotide sequence: TGCGCCAGCAGCCAAGAGGGACAGCCGGGACTAGCGGGACTTGAGCAGTTCTTC. Its protein product is CASSQEGQPGLAGLEQFF.

CDR3 bases: TGTGCCAGCAGCGCTCTACCGGGACAGGGGAACACTGAAGCTTTCTTT. It codes for CASSALPGQGNTEAFF. The chain carries TRBV7-9 and TRBJ1-1; TRBD1 matches 9 bases. Germline V gives CDR1 SEHNR, CDR2 FQNEAQ (reference sequence). The CDR3 loop spans 16 amino acids. V shed 5 bases and J 1 base; nucleotides not matched to a gene: 8.

The chain joins TRBV27 to TRBJ1-2; D is unclear. The CDR3 is made up of 12 amino acids. In germline, CDR1 is MNHEY, CDR2 SMNVEV (reference sequence). Trimming shortened V by 6 bases and J by 8 bases, and 13 bases separated the two germline ends. The chain's CDR3 is CASRALGGGYTF. As DNA, the CDR3 is TGTGCCAGCAGGGCCCTAGGAGGAGGCTACACCTTC.

The genes are TRBV6-4 and TRBJ2-1; TRBD2 matches at 9 bases. Per germline, CDR1 MRHNA and CDR2 SNTAGT. The CDR3 runs 15 residues. The V gene end was trimmed by 5 bases and the J gene end by 4 bases; junction bases not matched to a gene: 6. CDR3 sequence reads: CASSQSGGRYNEQFF. CDR3 coding DNA: TGTGCCAGCAGTCAAAGCGGGGGGAGATACAATGAGCAGTTCTTC.

This clone was counted once. For the CDR3, the DNA is TGTGCCAGCAGTCGCCTCGACAGGCTAAATGAAGCTTTCTTT. Encoded protein: CASSRLDRLNEAFF. The chain combines TRBV28 with TRBJ1-1; the D gene is possibly TRBD1 (6 bases). Trimming removed 5 bases from V and 7 bases from J, with 17 bases in between. Germline V gene data show CDR1 as MDHEN and CDR2 as SYDVKM. The CDR3 runs to 14 residues.

As regards this clone: Other nucleotide sequences from this sample produce the same CDR3. The CDR3 here is CASSLSPGNTIYF. Written as DNA, the CDR3 is TGTGCCAGCAGCTTAAGCCCTGGAAACACCATATATTTT. J is TRBJ1-3 and V is TRBV11-2; D is ambiguous. Germline V gene data show CDR1 as SGHAT and CDR2 as FQNNGV. V lost 2 bases and J 2 bases, leaving 4 bases between the germline ends. The CDR3 contains 13 residues.

This chain links TRBV7-8 with TRBJ1-3; tentative D call: TRBD1 (5 bases). This CDR3 has 18 residues. The ends were cut back, 7 bases at V and 0 bases at J, with 22 bases in the middle. Germline lookup yields CDR1 SGHVS and CDR2 FQNEAQ. The chain's CDR3 is CASTGGNKGRYSGNTIYF. The CDR3, as DNA: TGTGCCAGCACCGGGGGGAACAAAGGACGGTACTCTGGAAACACCATATATTTT.

This clone was counted between two and nine times. The V call is TRBV7-9, the J call TRBJ1-5, with D unclear. The CDR3 contains 12 residues. The germline gives CDR1 SEHNR, CDR2 FQNEAQ (reference sequence). Trimming left V 1 base short and J 5 bases short, with 3 bases between. CDR3 sequence (DNA): TGTGCCAGCAGCTTAGAGGATCAGCCCCAGCATTTT. Translating gives CASSLEDQPQHF.

The count of this clone is one. The CDR3 DNA reads TGTGCCATACCCAACCGTTCTCGGGTTGACGGAGACACCGGGGAGCTGTTTTTT. This encodes CAIPNRSRVDGDTGELFF. V usage is TRBV28 and J usage is TRBJ2-2; no firm D call. Germline assignment: CDR1 MDHEN and CDR2 SYDVKM. The CDR3 is made up of 18 amino acids. V lost 10 bases to trimming and J lost 3 bases, with 27 bases between them.

The chain links TRBV5-1 to TRBJ1-2; D unresolved. Trimming pared 2 bases from V and 6 bases from J, leaving 11 bases between. This CDR3 spans 13 amino acids. The germline V gene encodes CDR1 SGHRS and CDR2 YFSETQ. This chain's CDR3 is CASSLAGRNGYTF. DNA for the CDR3: TGCGCCAGCAGCTTAGCGGGGAGGAATGGCTACACCTTC.

This chain connects TRBV18 to TRBJ1-5; 8 positions agree with TRBD1. Germline CDR1 is KGHSH and CDR2 is LQKENI. CDR3 size: 17 residues. The V segment lost 5 bases and the J segment 0 bases; nucleotides outside the gene matches: 9. The DNA for the CDR3 is TGTGCCAGCTCATCGACGACAGGGGTCCTTAGCAATCAGCCCCAGCATTTT. It codes for CASSSTTGVLSNQPQHF.

This chain links TRBV5-1 with TRBJ2-2; perhaps TRBD2 as D (5 bases). Trimming stripped 3 bases from V and 4 bases from J, with 16 bases between. Per the germline V gene, CDR1 is SGHRS and CDR2 is YFSETQ. This CDR3 spans 16 amino acids. CDR3 sequence reads: CASSWTGTTTTGELFF. Here the CDR3 DNA reads TGCGCCAGCAGCTGGACGGGAACTACGACCACCGGGGAGCTGTTTTTT.

The rearrangement joins TRBV19 to TRBJ2-1; 13 bases are shared with TRBD2. V lost 6 bases and J lost 6; bases outside the gene matches: 11. The CDR3 loop spans 17 amino acids. Germline V lookup: CDR1 LNHDA, CDR2 SQIVND (reference sequence). In DNA form, the CDR3 reads TGTGCCAGTAGCCTACTCCCGGGACTAGCGGGGCCCAATGAGCAGTTCTTC. Protein product: CASSLLPGLAGPNEQFF.

Only a few counts were recorded for this clone. This rearrangement joins TRBV2 to TRBJ2-1, with 13 bases aligning to TRBD2. V lost 4 bases, J lost 6 bases, and 0 bases stayed unmatched. The germline gives CDR1 SNHLY, CDR2 FYNNEI. The CDR3 is 14 amino acids. The CDR3 DNA reads as TGTGCCAGCAGTGGGACTAGCGGGAGCAATGAGCAGTTCTTC. It codes for CASSGTSGSNEQFF.

This chain links TRBV15 with TRBJ1-1, with D possibly matching TRBD1 (5 bases). Germline V gene lookup returns CDR1 LNHNV and CDR2 YYDKDF (reference sequence). CDR3 size: 17 residues. The V end was cut by 5 bases, the J end by 3 bases, with 22 bases between. The CDR3, as DNA: TGTGCCACCAGCCGTGGGGGATACGGGGGATGGGACACTGAAGCTTTCTTT. This gives the protein CATSRGGYGGWDTEAFF.